This T cell receptor (beta chain) was captured by sequencing in a study of shared clonotypes between healthy human individuals. The germline V gene encodes CDR1 LNHDA and CDR2 SQIVND (reference sequence). This CDR3 comprises 15 residues. V lost 5 bases to trimming and J lost 10 bases; unmatched junction nucleotides: 11. Assay: immunoSEQ multiplex PCR; the TCRdb copy retains only in-frame clones and omits some. The sample has approximately 980,000 clones, over 60% seen once. Sequenced sample: memory CD4+ T cells sorted from blood. Regarding subset: CD45RA-negative fraction. The origin of this receptor is a man aged 18 to 29 in good health. The chain employs TRBV19 and TRBJ1-6, with 7 bases that match TRBD1. In nucleotides, the CDR3 is TGTGCCAGTAGTGCCCTAACAGGGGTCCCCTCACCCCTCCACTTT. It codes for CASSALTGVPSPLHF.